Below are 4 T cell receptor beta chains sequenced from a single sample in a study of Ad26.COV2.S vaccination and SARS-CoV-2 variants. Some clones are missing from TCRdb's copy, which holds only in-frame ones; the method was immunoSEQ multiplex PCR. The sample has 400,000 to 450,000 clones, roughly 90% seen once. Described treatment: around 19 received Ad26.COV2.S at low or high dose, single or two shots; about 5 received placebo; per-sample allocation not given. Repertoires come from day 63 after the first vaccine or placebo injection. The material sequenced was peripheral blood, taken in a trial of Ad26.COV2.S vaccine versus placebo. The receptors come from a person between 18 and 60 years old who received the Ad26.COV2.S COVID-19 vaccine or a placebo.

CDR3 nucleotide sequence: TGTGCCATCAGTGAGTCGGGGATAGTAGGGGGCTACACCTTC. As protein: CAISESGIVGGYTF. This chain connects TRBV10-3 to TRBJ1-2; D not resolved. CDR3 length: 14 residues. V was cut by 0 bases and J by 8 bases, with 13 bases left in between. Germline V lookup: CDR1 ENHRY, CDR2 SYGVKD.

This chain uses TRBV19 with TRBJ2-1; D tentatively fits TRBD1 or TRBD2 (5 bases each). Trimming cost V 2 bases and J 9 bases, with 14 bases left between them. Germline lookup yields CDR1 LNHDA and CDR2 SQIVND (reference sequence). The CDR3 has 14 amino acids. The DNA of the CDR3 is TGTGCCAGTAGTATACCGTACGGGACCGCTGAGCAGTTCTTC. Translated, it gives CASSIPYGTAEQFF. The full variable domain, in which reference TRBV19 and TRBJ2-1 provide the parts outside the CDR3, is DGGITQSPKYLFRKEGQNVTLSCEQNLNHDAMYWYRQDPGQGLRLIYYSQIVNDFQKGDIAEGYSVSREKKESFPLTVTSAQKNPTAFYLCASSIPYGTAEQFFGPGTRLTVL.

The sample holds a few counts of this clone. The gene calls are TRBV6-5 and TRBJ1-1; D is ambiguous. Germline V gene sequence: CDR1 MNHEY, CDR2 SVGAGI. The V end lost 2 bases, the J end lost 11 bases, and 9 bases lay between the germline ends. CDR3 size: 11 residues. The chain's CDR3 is CASSYGGFAFF. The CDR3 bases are TGTGCCAGCAGTTACGGCGGATTCGCTTTCTTT.

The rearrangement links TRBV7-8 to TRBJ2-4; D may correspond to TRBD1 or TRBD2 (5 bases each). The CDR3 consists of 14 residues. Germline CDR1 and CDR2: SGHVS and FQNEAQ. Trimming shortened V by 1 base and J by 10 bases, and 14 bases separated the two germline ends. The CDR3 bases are TGTGCCAGCAGCTTAGGAGGGGCCCAAGGGATTCAGTACTTC. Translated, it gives CASSLGGAQGIQYF.